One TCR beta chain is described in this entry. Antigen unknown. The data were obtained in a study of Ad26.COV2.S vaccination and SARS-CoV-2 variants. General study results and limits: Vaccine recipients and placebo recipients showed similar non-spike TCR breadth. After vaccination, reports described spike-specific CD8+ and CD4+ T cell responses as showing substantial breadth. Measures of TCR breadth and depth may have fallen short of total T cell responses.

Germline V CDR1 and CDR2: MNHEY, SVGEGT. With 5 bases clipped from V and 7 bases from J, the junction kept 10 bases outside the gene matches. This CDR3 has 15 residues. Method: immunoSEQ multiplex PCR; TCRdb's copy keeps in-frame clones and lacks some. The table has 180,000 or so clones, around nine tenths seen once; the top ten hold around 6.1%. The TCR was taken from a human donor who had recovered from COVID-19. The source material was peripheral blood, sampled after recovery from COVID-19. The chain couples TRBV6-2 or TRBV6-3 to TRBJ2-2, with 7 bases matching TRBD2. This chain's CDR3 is CASSQVVAGDGELFF. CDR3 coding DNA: TGTGCCAGCAGTCAAGTAGTAGCGGGCGACGGGGAGCTGTTTTTT.